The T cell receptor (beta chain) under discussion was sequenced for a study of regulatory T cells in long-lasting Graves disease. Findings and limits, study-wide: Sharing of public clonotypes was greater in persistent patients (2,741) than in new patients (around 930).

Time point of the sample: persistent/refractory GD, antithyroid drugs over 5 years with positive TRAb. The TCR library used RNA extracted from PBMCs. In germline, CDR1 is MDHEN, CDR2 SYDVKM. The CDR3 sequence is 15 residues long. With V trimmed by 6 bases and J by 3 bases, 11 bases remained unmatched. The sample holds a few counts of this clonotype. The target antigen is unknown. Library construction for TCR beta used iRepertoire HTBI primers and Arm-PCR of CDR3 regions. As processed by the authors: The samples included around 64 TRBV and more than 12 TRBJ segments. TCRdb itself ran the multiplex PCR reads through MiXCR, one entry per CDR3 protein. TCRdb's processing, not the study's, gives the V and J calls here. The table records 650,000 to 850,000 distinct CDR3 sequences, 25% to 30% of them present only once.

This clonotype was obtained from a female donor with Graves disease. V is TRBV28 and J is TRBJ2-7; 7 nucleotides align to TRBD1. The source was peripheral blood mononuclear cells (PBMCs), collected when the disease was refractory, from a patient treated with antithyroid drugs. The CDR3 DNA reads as TGTGCCAGCAGGAATAACCCGGGACAGTACTACGAGCAGTACTTC. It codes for CASRNNPGQYYEQYF.